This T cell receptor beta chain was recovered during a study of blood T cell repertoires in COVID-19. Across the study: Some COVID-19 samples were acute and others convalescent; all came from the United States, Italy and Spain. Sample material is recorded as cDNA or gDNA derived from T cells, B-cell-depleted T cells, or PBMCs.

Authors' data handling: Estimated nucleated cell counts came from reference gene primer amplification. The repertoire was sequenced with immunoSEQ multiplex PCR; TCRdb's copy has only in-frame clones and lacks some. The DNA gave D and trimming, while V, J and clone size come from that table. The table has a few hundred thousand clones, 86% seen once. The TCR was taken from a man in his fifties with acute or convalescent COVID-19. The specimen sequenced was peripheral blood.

CDR3 nucleotides: TGTGCCAGCAGCCCCGGGACTTTAGGGAATTCACCCCTCCACTTT. This codes for CASSPGTLGNSPLHF. This chain joins TRBV7-2 and TRBJ1-6, with a weak D call TRBD1 (5 bases). Deletions cut 5 bases from V and 7 bases from J, with 15 bases between. This CDR3 is built from 15 residues. The germline CDR1 and CDR2 sequences are SGHTA and FQGNSA. Full variable domain (rest looked up from reference TRBV7-2 and TRBJ1-6): GAGVSQSPSNKVTEKGKDVELRCDPISGHTALYWYRQSLGQGLEFLIYFQGNSAPDKSGLPSDRFSAERTGGSVSTLTIQRTQQEDSAVYLCASSPGTLGNSPLHFGNGTRLTVT.